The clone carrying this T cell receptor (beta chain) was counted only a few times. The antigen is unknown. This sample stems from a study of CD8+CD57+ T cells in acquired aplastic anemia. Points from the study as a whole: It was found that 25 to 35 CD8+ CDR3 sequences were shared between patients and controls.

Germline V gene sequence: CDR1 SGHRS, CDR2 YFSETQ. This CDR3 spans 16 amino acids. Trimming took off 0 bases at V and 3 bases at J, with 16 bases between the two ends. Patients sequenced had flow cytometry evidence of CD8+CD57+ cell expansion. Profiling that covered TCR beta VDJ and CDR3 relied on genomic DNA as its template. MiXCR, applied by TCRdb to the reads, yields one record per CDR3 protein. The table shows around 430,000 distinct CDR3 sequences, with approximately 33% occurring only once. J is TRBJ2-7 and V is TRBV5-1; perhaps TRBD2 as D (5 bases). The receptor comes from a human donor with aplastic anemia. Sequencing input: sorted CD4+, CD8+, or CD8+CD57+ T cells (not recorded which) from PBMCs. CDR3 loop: CASSLAVSGELYEQYF. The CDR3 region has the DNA TGCGCCAGCAGCTTGGCCGTGAGCGGAGAACTCTACGAGCAGTACTTC.